A selection of T cell receptor beta chains follows, all from one sample in a study of CD8 T cells in ankylosing spondylitis. Using its own MiXCR run on the 5' RACE reads, TCRdb lists one record per CDR3 protein. The sample lists tens of thousands of distinct CDR3 sequences; 2.5% were seen once. Sequencing was performed on blood, either unsorted or a sorted T cell fraction (not recorded which). The origin of the receptors is a female donor with ankylosing spondylitis or in good health (not recorded which). Each CDR3 is given with its conserved first and last residue. The D gene is left open where the match is weak. A row's size may be missing; if present it is once, few, many or a size class.

j_gene: TRBJ2-1; abundance: many; d_gene: TRBD2; v_gene: TRBV9; CDR3nt: TGTGCCAGCAGCCCCCTATTCTCCGGGACTAGCGAGGAAAATGAGCAGTTCTTC; CDR3aa: CASSPLFSGTSEENEQFF
j_gene: TRBJ2-2; abundance: many; d_gene: TRBD2; v_gene: TRBV9; CDR3nt: TGTGCCAGCAGCCGCCCCCTCGGCGGGAGGAATGCGAACACCGGGGAGCTGTTTTTT; CDR3aa: CASSRPLGGRNANTGELFF
j_gene: TRBJ2-3; abundance: many; d_gene: -; v_gene: TRBV9; CDR3nt: TGTGCCAGCAGCGTTTCCGGACAACCCACAGATACGCAGTATTTT; CDR3aa: CASSVSGQPTDTQYF
j_gene: TRBJ2-1; abundance: many; d_gene: TRBD2; v_gene: TRBV9; CDR3nt: TGTGCCAGCAGCCCCCCCAGCGGGAGGGGGTCCTACAATGAGCAGTTCTTC; CDR3aa: CASSPPSGRGSYNEQFF
j_gene: TRBJ2-7; abundance: many; d_gene: TRBD2; v_gene: TRBV9; CDR3nt: TGTGCCAGCAGCGGAACGGGACTAGTTTTGGACGAGCAGTACTTC; CDR3aa: CASSGTGLVLDEQYF
j_gene: TRBJ2-2; abundance: -; d_gene: -; v_gene: TRBV9; CDR3nt: TGTGCCAGCAGCGCAAGAGTAAACACCGGGGAGCTGTTTTTT; CDR3aa: CASSARVNTGELFF
j_gene: TRBJ2-1; abundance: many; d_gene: TRBD2; v_gene: TRBV9; CDR3nt: TGTGCCAGCAGCGTAGGACTAGCGGGAAATCAGAATGAGCAGTTCTTC; CDR3aa: CASSVGLAGNQNEQFF
j_gene: TRBJ2-1; abundance: many; d_gene: -; v_gene: TRBV9; CDR3nt: TGTGCCAGCAGCGTAGCTACGTTGGGACTCGGATACAATGAGCAGTTCTTC; CDR3aa: CASSVATLGLGYNEQFF
j_gene: TRBJ2-1; abundance: many; d_gene: TRBD2; v_gene: TRBV9; CDR3nt: TGTGCCAGCAGCGTGGGTCAACTAGCGGGGAACAATGAGCAGTTCTTC; CDR3aa: CASSVGQLAGNNEQFF
j_gene: TRBJ2-5; abundance: -; d_gene: TRBD1; v_gene: TRBV9; CDR3nt: TGTGCCAGCAGCGTAGGGGAGTCAGGGGGCCTGCAAGAGACCCAGTACTTC; CDR3aa: CASSVGESGGLQETQYF
j_gene: TRBJ1-2; abundance: many; d_gene: -; v_gene: TRBV9; CDR3nt: TGTGCCAGCAGCGTAGCGGCAGACAACTATGGCTACACCTTC; CDR3aa: CASSVAADNYGYTF
j_gene: TRBJ2-1; abundance: many; d_gene: TRBD2; v_gene: TRBV9; CDR3nt: TGTGCCAGCAGCGTAGCGAACGGGAGGGCCGAGGAGCAGTTCTTC; CDR3aa: CASSVANGRAEEQFF
j_gene: TRBJ2-1; abundance: many; d_gene: TRBD2; v_gene: TRBV9; CDR3nt: TGTGCCAGCAGCGTAGCGGGACTAGCGGCGCAGAGCTCCTACAATGAGCAGTTCTTC; CDR3aa: CASSVAGLAAQSSYNEQFF
j_gene: TRBJ2-1; abundance: many; d_gene: -; v_gene: TRBV9; CDR3nt: TGTGCCAGCAGCGCCAACCAAATGGGTGGGAGGTACCATGAGCAGTTCTTC; CDR3aa: CASSANQMGGRYHEQFF
j_gene: TRBJ2-1; abundance: many; d_gene: -; v_gene: TRBV9; CDR3nt: TGTGCCAGCAGCGTAGGCCCAGCGGCCTACAATGAGCAGTTCTTC; CDR3aa: CASSVGPAAYNEQFF
j_gene: TRBJ1-1; abundance: many; d_gene: -; v_gene: TRBV9; CDR3nt: TGTGCCAGCAGCGTAGGGGAGAACACTGAAGCTTTCTTT; CDR3aa: CASSVGENTEAFF
j_gene: TRBJ2-3; abundance: many; d_gene: TRBD2; v_gene: TRBV9; CDR3nt: TGTGCCAGCAGCGTAGGCAGTAGCGGGAGTGCAGATACGCAGTATTTT; CDR3aa: CASSVGSSGSADTQYF
j_gene: TRBJ2-1; abundance: many; d_gene: TRBD2; v_gene: TRBV9; CDR3nt: TGTGCCAGCAGCGTCGGACTAGCGGGAGGGCCGGGCTACAATGAGCAGTTCTTC; CDR3aa: CASSVGLAGGPGYNEQFF
j_gene: TRBJ2-3; abundance: many; d_gene: -; v_gene: TRBV9; CDR3nt: TGTGCCAGCAGCGGGGTTCCATCGGATACGCAGTATTTT; CDR3aa: CASSGVPSDTQYF
j_gene: TRBJ2-2; abundance: many; d_gene: TRBD1; v_gene: TRBV9; CDR3nt: TGTGCCACCAGTCCGGGACAGCCATTCGCCGGGGAGCTGTTTTTT; CDR3aa: CATSPGQPFAGELFF
j_gene: TRBJ1-1; abundance: many; d_gene: TRBD1; v_gene: TRBV9; CDR3nt: TGTGCCAGCAGCAGCAGACAGGGGACTGAAGCTTTCTTT; CDR3aa: CASSSRQGTEAFF
j_gene: TRBJ2-7; abundance: many; d_gene: TRBD2; v_gene: TRBV9; CDR3nt: TGTGCCAGCAGCCCCAGGACTAGCGGGAGTGGGGTCTACGAGCAGTACTTC; CDR3aa: CASSPRTSGSGVYEQYF